This paragraph reports one T cell receptor (beta chain). Its specificity is not known. The sample belongs to a study of lymphopenia after photon versus proton radiotherapy. Repertoires were generated with immunoSEQ multiplex PCR, while TCRdb's copy carries only in-frame clones and drops some. The sample shows fewer than 30,000 clones, around 90% of them seen only once. Points from the study as a whole: Photon-treated patients lost naive T cells and TCR diversity; proton-treated stayed stable. A bigger post-nadir fall in TCR diversity correlated inversely with survival time in deceased patients.

With 1 base removed from V and 1 base from J, the gap between germline ends came to 4 bases. This CDR3 has 14 amino acids. The germline CDR1 and CDR2 sequences are SNHLY and FYNNEI. The rearrangement uses TRBV2 and TRBJ1-4; D not resolved. The sequenced sample was peripheral blood, obtained from a patient treated with photon-based radiotherapy. The receptor's source is a man between 45 and 60 years old with gastric cancer. The CDR3 region is CASSEGLTNEKLFF. CDR3 sequence (DNA): TGTGCCAGCAGTGAAGGCTTAACTAATGAAAAACTGTTTTTT.